The clone carrying this T cell receptor beta chain was picked up one time. The entry originates in a study of blood T cell repertoires in COVID-19. Study details: Specimens from acute and convalescent COVID-19 originated in the United States, Italy and Spain.

Repertoires were generated with immunoSEQ multiplex PCR, while TCRdb's copy carries only in-frame clones and drops some. The sample has 200,000 to 250,000 clones, about four fifths seen once; the top ten hold 3% to 4%. Among Cohort 3 donors, those recovered had two negative PCRs, clearance, or symptom resolution. V dropped 2 bases and J dropped 0; count of bases not matched to a gene: 1. The CDR3 length is 16 residues. CDR1 is SGDLS and CDR2 is YYNGEE in the germline V gene. The chain links TRBV9 to TRBJ1-4; 10 bases map to TRBD1. The source is a woman aged 55-70 years who had recovered from COVID-19. Source material: PBMCs or T cells enriched from blood (not recorded which). CDR3 in DNA: TGTGCCAGCAGCGTCGGGACAGGGGCAACTAATGAAAAACTGTTTTTT. It is translated as CASSVGTGATNEKLFF.